This T cell receptor (beta chain) was sequenced during a study of molecular identifiers for immune sequencing clone quantification. Ten or more counts support this clonotype. Its target is unknown. CDR3 length equals 14 residues. Germline V lookup: CDR1 LGHNA, CDR2 YSLEER. Trimming took off 0 bases at V and 11 bases at J, with 16 bases between the two ends. Study observations and caveats: Whereas naive cells kept under 1% of molecules in clones above 20 RNA copies, such clones held over 97% in effectors.

It was with previously described methods and listed TCR primers that bulk TCR libraries were made. A single record per CDR3 protein comes from TCRdb applying MiXCR to the PCR reads. The repertoire holds approximately 97,000 distinct CDR3 sequences, roughly a quarter seen once, with under 1% in the top ten. This TCR was recovered from a human donor in good health. Some libraries in this study had Jurkat cell RNA spiked in. The chain carries TRBV4-3 and TRBJ1-1; D is undetermined. The sequenced material came from naive CD8+ T cells from blood, with Jurkat cell RNA spiked in. Documented subset: FACS-sorted CD8+CD4-CCR7+CD45RA+ naive T cells. The CDR3, as DNA: TGCGCCAGCAGCCAAGATCGGTTCGCCGGGCAGGCTTTCTTT. It translates to CASSQDRFAGQAFF.